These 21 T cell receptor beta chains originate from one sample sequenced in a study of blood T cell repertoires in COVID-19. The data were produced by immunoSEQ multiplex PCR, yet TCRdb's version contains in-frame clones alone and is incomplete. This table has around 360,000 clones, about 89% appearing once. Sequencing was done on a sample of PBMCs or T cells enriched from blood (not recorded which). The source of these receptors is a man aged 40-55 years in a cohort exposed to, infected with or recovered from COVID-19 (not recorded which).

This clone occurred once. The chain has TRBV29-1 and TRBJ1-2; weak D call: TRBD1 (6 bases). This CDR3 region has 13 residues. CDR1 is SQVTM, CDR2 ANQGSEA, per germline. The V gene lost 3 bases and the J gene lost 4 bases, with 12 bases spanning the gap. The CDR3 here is CSVDRGGGYGYTF. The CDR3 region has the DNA TGCAGCGTTGACAGGGGAGGGGGCTATGGCTACACCTTC.

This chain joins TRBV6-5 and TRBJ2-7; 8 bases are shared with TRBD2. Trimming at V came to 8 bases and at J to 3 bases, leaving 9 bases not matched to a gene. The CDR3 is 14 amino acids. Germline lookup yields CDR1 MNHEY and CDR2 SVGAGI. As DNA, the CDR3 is TGTGCCAGCCGGAAGGGAGCGGGAGTCTACGAGCAGTACTTC. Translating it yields CASRKGAGVYEQYF.

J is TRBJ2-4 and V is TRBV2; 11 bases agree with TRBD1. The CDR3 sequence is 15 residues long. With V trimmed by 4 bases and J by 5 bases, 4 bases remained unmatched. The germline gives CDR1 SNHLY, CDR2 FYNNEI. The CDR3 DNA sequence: TGTGCCAGCAGTGGGACAGGGGGCTACGAAAACATTCAGTACTTC. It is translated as CASSGTGGYENIQYF.

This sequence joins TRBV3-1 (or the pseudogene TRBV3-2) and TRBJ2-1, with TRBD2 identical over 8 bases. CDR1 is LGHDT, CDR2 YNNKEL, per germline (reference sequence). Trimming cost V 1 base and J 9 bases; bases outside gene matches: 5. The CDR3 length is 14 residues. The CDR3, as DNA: TGTGCCAGCAGCCAAGCCGGGACTAGGGGTGAGCAGTTCTTC. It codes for CASSQAGTRGEQFF.

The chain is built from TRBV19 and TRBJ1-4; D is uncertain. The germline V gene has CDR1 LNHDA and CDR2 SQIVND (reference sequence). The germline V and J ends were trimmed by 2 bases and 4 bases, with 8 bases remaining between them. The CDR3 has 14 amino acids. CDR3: CASSIRRDNEKLFF. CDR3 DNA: TGTGCCAGTAGTATAAGGCGGGATAATGAAAAACTGTTTTTT.

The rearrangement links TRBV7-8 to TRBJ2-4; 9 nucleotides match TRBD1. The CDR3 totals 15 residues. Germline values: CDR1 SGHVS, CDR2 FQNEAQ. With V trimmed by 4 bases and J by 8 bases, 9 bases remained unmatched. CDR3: CASSSGDRVVDIQYF. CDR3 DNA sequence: TGTGCCAGCAGCTCCGGGGACAGGGTGGTAGACATTCAGTACTTC.

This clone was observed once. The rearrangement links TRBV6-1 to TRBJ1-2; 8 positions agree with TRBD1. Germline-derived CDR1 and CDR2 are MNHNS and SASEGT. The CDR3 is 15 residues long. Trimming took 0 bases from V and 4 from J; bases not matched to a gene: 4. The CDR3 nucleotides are TGTGCCAGCAGTGAAGCGCGGACAGGGTCCTATGGCTACACCTTC. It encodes CASSEARTGSYGYTF.

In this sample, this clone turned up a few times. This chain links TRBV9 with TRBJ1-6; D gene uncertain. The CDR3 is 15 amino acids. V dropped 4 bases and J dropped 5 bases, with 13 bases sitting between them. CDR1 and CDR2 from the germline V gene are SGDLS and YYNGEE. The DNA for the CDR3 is TGTGCCAGCAGCCCCCGTGGGCTTGATAATTCACCCCTCCACTTT. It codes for CASSPRGLDNSPLHF.

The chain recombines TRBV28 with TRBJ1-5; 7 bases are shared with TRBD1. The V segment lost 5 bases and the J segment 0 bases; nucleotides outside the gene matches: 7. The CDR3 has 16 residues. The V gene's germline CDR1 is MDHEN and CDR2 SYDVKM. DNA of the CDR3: TGTGCCAGCAGTCCCCGGACAGGCATTAGCAATCAGCCCCAGCATTTT. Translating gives CASSPRTGISNQPQHF.

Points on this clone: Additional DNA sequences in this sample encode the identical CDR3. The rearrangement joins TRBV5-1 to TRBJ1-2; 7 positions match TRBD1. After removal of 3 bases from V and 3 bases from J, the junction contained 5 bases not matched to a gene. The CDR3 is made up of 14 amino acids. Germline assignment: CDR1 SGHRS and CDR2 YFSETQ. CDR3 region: CASSSTGDDYGYTF. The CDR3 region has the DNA TGCGCCAGCAGCTCAACAGGGGATGACTATGGCTACACCTTC.

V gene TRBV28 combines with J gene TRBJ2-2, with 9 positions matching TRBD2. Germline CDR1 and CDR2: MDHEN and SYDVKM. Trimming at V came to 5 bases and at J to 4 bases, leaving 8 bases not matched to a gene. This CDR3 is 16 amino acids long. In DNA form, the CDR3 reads TGTGCCAGCAGTCGACCTAGCGGGATTATCACCGGGGAGCTGTTTTTT. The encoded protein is CASSRPSGIITGELFF. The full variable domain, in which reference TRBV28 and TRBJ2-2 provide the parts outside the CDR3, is DVKVTQSSRYLVKRTGEKVFLECVQDMDHENMFWYRQDPGLGLRLIYFSYDVKMKEKGDIPEGYSVSREKKERFSLILESASTNQTSMYLCASSRPSGIITGELFFGEGSRLTVL.

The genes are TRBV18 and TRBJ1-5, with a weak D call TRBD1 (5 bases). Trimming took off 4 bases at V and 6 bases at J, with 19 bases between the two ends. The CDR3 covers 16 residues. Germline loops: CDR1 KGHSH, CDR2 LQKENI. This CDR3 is CASSLSSGVFFQPQHF. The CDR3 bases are TGTGCCAGCTCACTTTCCTCGGGGGTGTTTTTTCAGCCCCAGCATTTT.

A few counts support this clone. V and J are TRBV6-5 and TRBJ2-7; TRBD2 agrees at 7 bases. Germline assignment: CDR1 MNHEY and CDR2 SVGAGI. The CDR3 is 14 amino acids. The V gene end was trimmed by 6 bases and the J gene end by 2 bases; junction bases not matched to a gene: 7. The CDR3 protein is CASRKAGIPYEQYF. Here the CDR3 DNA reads TGTGCCAGCAGGAAAGCGGGAATTCCCTACGAGCAGTACTTC.

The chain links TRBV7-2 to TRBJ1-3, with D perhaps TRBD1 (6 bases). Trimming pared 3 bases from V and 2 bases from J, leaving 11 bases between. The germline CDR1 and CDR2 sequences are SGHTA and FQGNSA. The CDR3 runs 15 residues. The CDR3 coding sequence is TGTGCCAGCAGCTTTGCAGGGGCCCCTGGAAACACCATATATTTT. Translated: CASSFAGAPGNTIYF.

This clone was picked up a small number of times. CDR3 amino acids: CASSDPLAGGRTDTQYF. For the CDR3, the DNA is TGTGCCAGCAGTGATCCTTTAGCGGGAGGTAGGACAGATACGCAGTATTTT. The chain couples TRBV6-1 to TRBJ2-3; 10 bases align to TRBD2. Germline trimming cut 3 bases from V and 3 bases from J; bases unmatched to any gene: 9. Germline V gives CDR1 MNHNS, CDR2 SASEGT. This CDR3 region has 17 residues.

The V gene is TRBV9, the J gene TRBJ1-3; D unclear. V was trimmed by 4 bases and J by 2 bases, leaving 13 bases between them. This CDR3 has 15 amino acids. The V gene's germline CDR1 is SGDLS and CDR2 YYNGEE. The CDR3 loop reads CASSRPGRTGNTIYF. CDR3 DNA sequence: TGTGCCAGCAGCCGGCCGGGGAGAACTGGAAACACCATATATTTT.

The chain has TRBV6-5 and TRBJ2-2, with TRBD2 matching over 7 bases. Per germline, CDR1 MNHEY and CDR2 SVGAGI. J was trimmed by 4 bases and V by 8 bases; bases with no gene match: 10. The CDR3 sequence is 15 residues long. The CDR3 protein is CASWIGLGVTGELFF. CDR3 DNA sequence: TGTGCCAGCTGGATCGGACTAGGGGTCACCGGGGAGCTGTTTTTT.

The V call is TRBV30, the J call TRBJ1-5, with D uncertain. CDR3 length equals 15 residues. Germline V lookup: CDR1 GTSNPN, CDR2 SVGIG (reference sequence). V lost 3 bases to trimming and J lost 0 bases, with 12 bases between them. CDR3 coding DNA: TGTGCCTGGAGCCCTCCCGGTTATAGCAATCAGCCCCAGCATTTT. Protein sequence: CAWSPPGYSNQPQHF.

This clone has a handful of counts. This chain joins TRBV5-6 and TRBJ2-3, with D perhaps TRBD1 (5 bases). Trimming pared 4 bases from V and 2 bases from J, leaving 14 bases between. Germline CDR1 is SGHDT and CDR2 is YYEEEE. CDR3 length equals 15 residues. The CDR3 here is CASSLQGTYTDTQYF. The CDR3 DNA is TGTGCCAGCAGCCTTCAGGGTACATACACAGATACGCAGTATTTT.

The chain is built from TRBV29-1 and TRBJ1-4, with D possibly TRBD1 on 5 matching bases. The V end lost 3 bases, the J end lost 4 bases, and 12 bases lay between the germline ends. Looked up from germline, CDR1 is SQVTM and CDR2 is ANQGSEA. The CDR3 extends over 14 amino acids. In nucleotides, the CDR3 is TGCAGCGTTGAGCGGGACCGCGATAATGAAAAACTGTTTTTT. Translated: CSVERDRDNEKLFF.

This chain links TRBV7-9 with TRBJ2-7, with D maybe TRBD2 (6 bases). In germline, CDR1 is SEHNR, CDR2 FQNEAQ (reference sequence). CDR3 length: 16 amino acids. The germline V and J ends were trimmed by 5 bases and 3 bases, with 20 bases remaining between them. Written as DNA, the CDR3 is TGTGCCAGCAGCGGAATAGAGGAGCGGGTAAACTACGAGCAGTACTTC. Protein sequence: CASSGIEERVNYEQYF. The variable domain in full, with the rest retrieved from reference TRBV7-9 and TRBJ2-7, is DTGVSQNPRHKITKRGQNVTFRCDPISEHNRLYWYRQTLGQGPEFLTYFQNEAQLEKSRLLSDRFSAERPKGSFSTLEIQRTEQGDSAMYLCASSGIEERVNYEQYFGPGTRLTVT.